Presented here are 23 T cell receptor beta chains from one specimen sequenced in a study of technical replicates of blood from four donors. TCRdb keeps only in-frame clones here, not all; method: immunoSEQ multiplex PCR. The sample carries tens of thousands of clones, 95% to 98% recorded once. Material: T cells isolated from PBMCs. These receptors all come from a human donor in good health.

This clone was seen only once. The chain's CDR3 is CASSSSGYTIYF. CDR3 nucleotides: TGTGCCAGCAGCTCCTCAGGGTACACCATATATTTT. The chain links TRBV5-6 to TRBJ1-3; possibly TRBD1 for D (5 bases). Germline CDR1 and CDR2: SGHDT and YYEEEE. CDR3 length: 12 residues. Trimming pared 3 bases from V and 8 bases from J, leaving 9 bases between.

The chain links TRBV6-5 to TRBJ1-1; 7 nucleotides line up with TRBD1. This CDR3 contains 13 residues. Per germline, CDR1 MNHEY and CDR2 SVGAGI. V dropped 6 bases and J dropped 3; count of bases not matched to a gene: 4. As DNA, the CDR3 is TGTGCCAGCAGCGACAGGGCGGACACTGAAGCTTTCTTT. It yields the protein CASSDRADTEAFF.

The chain carries TRBV4-1 and TRBJ2-1; 7 bases are shared with TRBD2. V gave up 0 bases and J gave up 6 bases; unmatched junction bases: 5. CDR1 and CDR2 from the germline V gene are MGHRA and YSYEKL. This CDR3 is built from 15 residues. Written as DNA, the CDR3 is TGCGCCAGCAGCCAAGATCGGGGGGATGGCAATGAGCAGTTCTTC. This sequence encodes CASSQDRGDGNEQFF.

This clone occurred once. The CDR3 DNA reads as TGCGCCAGCAGCCTTGCCTTGGGGCGGGAAGGAGCTTTCTTT. It encodes CASSLALGREGAFF. The V call is TRBV5-1, the J call TRBJ1-1, with D tentatively TRBD1 (5 bases). Between the trimmed V and J ends, which lost 4 bases and 10 bases, there was a span of 20 bases. Germline V gives CDR1 SGHRS, CDR2 YFSETQ. The CDR3 runs 14 residues.

This clone appeared a single time. The DNA of the CDR3 is TGTGCCTGGAGTTATATGGGGAGCACCGAGCAGTACTTC. Translated, it gives CAWSYMGSTEQYF. The chain recombines TRBV30 with TRBJ2-7; weak D call: TRBD2 (5 bases). Per germline, CDR1 GTSNPN and CDR2 SVGIG (reference sequence). V lost 2 bases and J 6 bases, leaving 14 bases between the germline ends. CDR3 length: 13 amino acids.

In its sample, this clone was seen once. The chain joins TRBV29-1 to TRBJ2-7; 9 bases align to TRBD1. CDR1 is SQVTM and CDR2 is ANQGSEA in the germline V gene. The CDR3 has 14 amino acids. Trimming at V came to 6 bases and at J to 4 bases, leaving 10 bases not matched to a gene. This chain's CDR3 is CSVVTGGSLYEQYF. The DNA for the CDR3 is TGCAGCGTAGTTACAGGGGGCTCTTTGTACGAGCAGTACTTC.

This sequence joins TRBV5-1 and TRBJ1-1, with D perhaps matching TRBD1 (5 bases). V dropped 2 bases and J dropped 3 bases, with 17 bases sitting between them. Germline loops: CDR1 SGHRS, CDR2 YFSETQ. The CDR3 extends over 16 amino acids. The CDR3 nucleotides are TGCGCCAGCAGCTTTGGGAGGGGCAGGTGGTACACTGAAGCTTTCTTT. Its translation is CASSFGRGRWYTEAFF.

The sample holds one count of this clone. The rearrangement links TRBV6-6 to TRBJ2-7, with D maybe TRBD1 (6 bases). Germline V CDR1 and CDR2: MNHNY, SVGAGI (reference sequence). The V and J ends lost 0 bases and 6 bases respectively, with 9 bases between them. This CDR3 comprises 13 residues. CDR3 sequence: CASSYSQGFEQYF. In nucleotides, the CDR3 is TGTGCCAGCAGTTACTCCCAGGGGTTCGAGCAGTACTTC.

The CDR3: CASSEGTTYNQPQHF. The CDR3 bases are TGTGCCAGCAGTGAAGGGACAACCTACAATCAGCCCCAGCATTTT. The chain recombines TRBV6-1 with TRBJ1-5; D is possibly TRBD1 (5 bases). V lost 1 base and J lost 3, with 10 bases in between. This CDR3 is built from 15 residues. Germline V lookup: CDR1 MNHNS, CDR2 SASEGT.

The chain uses TRBV5-1 and TRBJ1-3, with D hard to call. CDR1 and CDR2 from the germline V gene are SGHRS and YFSETQ. The V gene lost 5 bases and the J gene lost 0 bases, with 9 bases spanning the gap. CDR3 length: 14 amino acids. The CDR3, as DNA: TGCGCCAGCAGGACGACAAGCTCTGGAAACACCATATATTTT. Translation gives CASRTTSSGNTIYF.

As for this clone: At one end, the junction sequence differs from germline, possibly due to a read error. The genes are TRBV7-2 and TRBJ1-3, with 8 nucleotides matching TRBD1. CDR1 and CDR2 (germline): SGHTA, FQGNSA. This CDR3 comprises 14 residues. CDR3 nucleotide sequence: TGTGCCAGCAGCGCGGACAGGGTTGGACACACCATATATTTT. It is translated as CASSADRVGHTIYF.

V and J are TRBV19 and TRBJ1-1; 7 nucleotides match TRBD1. The germline CDR1 and CDR2 sequences are LNHDA and SQIVND (reference sequence). The CDR3 length is 13 residues. V dropped 5 bases and J dropped 8; count of bases not matched to a gene: 8. The CDR3 coding sequence is TGTGCCAGTAGTCCAGGGGGAATTACGGAAGCTTTCTTT. Amino acid sequence: CASSPGGITEAFF.

The chain is built from TRBV6-1 and TRBJ2-1; D gene unclear. V was trimmed by 10 bases and J by 0 bases, leaving 13 bases between them. The CDR3 is made up of 14 amino acids. Germline V gene sequence: CDR1 MNHNS, CDR2 SASEGT. CDR3 nucleotide sequence: TGTGCCATCGGTATCCTGAGCTCCTACAATGAGCAGTTCTTC. This codes for CAIGILSSYNEQFF.

J is TRBJ2-2 and V is TRBV5-1, with D possibly being TRBD1 (6 bases). Looked up from germline, CDR1 is SGHRS and CDR2 is YFSETQ. This CDR3 contains 14 residues. The V end lost 4 bases, the J end lost 1 base, and 8 bases lay between the germline ends. Written as DNA, the CDR3 is TGCGCCAGCAGCACGGGACAGAACACCGGGGAGCTGTTTTTT. It translates to CASSTGQNTGELFF. Using reference TRBV5-1 and TRBJ2-2 for the parts outside the CDR3, the full variable domain is KAGVTQTPRYLIKTRGQQVTLSCSPISGHRSVSWYQQTPGQGLQFLFEYFSETQRNKGNFPGRFSGRQFSNSRSEMNVSTLELGDSALYLCASSTGQNTGELFFGEGSRLTVL.

The chain couples TRBV5-1 to TRBJ1-6; TRBD1 agrees at 11 bases. This CDR3 spans 15 amino acids. The V and J ends lost 5 bases and 10 bases, in that order; junction bases with no gene match: 8. Germline V lookup: CDR1 SGHRS, CDR2 YFSETQ. The CDR3 reads CASRRTGQGVSPLHF. Here the CDR3 DNA reads TGCGCCAGCAGAAGGACGGGACAGGGGGTCTCACCCCTCCACTTT.

The chain uses TRBV5-4 and TRBJ1-1, with D possibly matching TRBD1 (6 bases). Per the germline V gene, CDR1 is SGHNT and CDR2 is YYREEE (reference sequence). With 6 bases removed from V and 5 bases from J, the gap between germline ends came to 17 bases. The length of the CDR3 is 14 residues. The CDR3 DNA sequence: TGTGCCAGCAAGCTCGGGGGGGCGTCTACTGAAGCTTTCTTT. Its protein product is CASKLGGASTEAFF.

V gene TRBV5-1 combines with J gene TRBJ2-7, with 8 bases identical to TRBD1. This CDR3 region has 13 residues. Germline CDR1 and CDR2: SGHRS and YFSETQ. The V gene end was trimmed by 6 bases and the J gene end by 5 bases; junction bases not matched to a gene: 7. CDR3 sequence: CASTRQGLDEQYF. The CDR3 DNA sequence: TGCGCCAGCACCCGACAGGGGCTCGACGAGCAGTACTTC.

This clone has only one observation. The chain employs TRBV28 and TRBJ1-3, with D possibly matching TRBD1 (6 bases). This CDR3 region has 15 residues. The V end was cut by 3 bases, the J end by 6 bases, with 15 bases between. Germline values: CDR1 MDHEN, CDR2 SYDVKM. The CDR3 protein is CASSLVGGAENTIYF. In DNA form, the CDR3 reads TGTGCCAGCAGTTTGGTTGGGGGGGCGGAAAACACCATATATTTT.

CDR3: CASSGLAAYNEQFF. The CDR3 DNA sequence: TGTGCCAGCAGTGGGCTAGCGGCATACAATGAGCAGTTCTTC. The V call is TRBV2, the J call TRBJ2-1; 7 nucleotides align to TRBD2. CDR1 and CDR2 from the germline V gene are SNHLY and FYNNEI. Trimming removed 4 bases from V and 4 bases from J; junction bases left unmatched: 4. This CDR3 region has 14 residues. Combining the CDR3 with reference TRBV2 and TRBJ2-1 gives the whole variable domain EPEVTQTPSHQVTQMGQEVILRCVPISNHLYFYWYRQILGQKVEFLVSFYNNEISEKSEIFDDQFSVERPDGSNFTLKIRSTKLEDSAMYFCASSGLAAYNEQFFGPGTRLTVL.

This clone occurred once. The chain joins TRBV10-3 to TRBJ1-2; TRBD1 agrees at 8 bases. Trimming removed 10 bases from V and 3 bases from J; junction bases left unmatched: 4. This CDR3 is 12 amino acids long. Looked up from germline, CDR1 is ENHRY and CDR2 is SYGVKD. The CDR3 protein is CATGQGDYGYTF. The CDR3 region has the DNA TGTGCCACCGGACAGGGAGACTATGGCTACACCTTC.

V usage is TRBV13 and J usage is TRBJ1-6, with a weak D call TRBD1 (6 bases). Trimming cost V 4 bases and J 2 bases, with 12 bases left between them. The CDR3 loop spans 16 amino acids. Per germline, CDR1 PRHDT and CDR2 FYEKMQ (reference sequence). This chain's CDR3 is CASSSQGSTYNSPLHF. The DNA of the CDR3 is TGTGCCAGCAGCTCACAGGGTTCAACCTATAATTCACCCCTCCACTTT.

The CDR3 here is CASAGTNQETQYF. Written as DNA, the CDR3 is TGTGCCAGTGCCGGGACAAACCAAGAGACCCAGTACTTC. V is TRBV27 and J is TRBJ2-5, with D possibly being TRBD1 (6 bases). V was pared by 9 bases and J by 0 bases, with 11 bases between. Germline V gives CDR1 MNHEY, CDR2 SMNVEV (reference sequence). This CDR3 has 13 amino acids.

The V gene is TRBV7-6, the J gene TRBJ2-7; 11 bases line up with TRBD2. CDR3 length equals 15 residues. Germline V gene sequence: CDR1 SGHVS, CDR2 FNYEAQ. Unmatched junction bases numbered 5, after V lost 5 bases and J lost 2 bases. CDR3 region: CASSQSTSGTYEQYF. The CDR3 DNA reads as TGTGCCAGCAGCCAATCGACTAGCGGGACCTACGAGCAGTACTTC.